One and the same sample provided the 15 T cell receptor beta chains below, sequenced in a study of T cell repertoires in cytomegalovirus infection. TCRdb reprocessed the reads via MiXCR and lists one record per CDR3 protein. The sample lists under 95,000 distinct CDR3 sequences, approximately 45% occurring once. Their cognate antigens are unknown. The sequencing used CD8+ T cells from cultured PBMCs, collected from culture after CMV antigen stimulation. These receptors were collected from a human donor in good health (CMV status not recorded). Some clones in this sample may be carry-over from other donors' samples.

On this clonotype itself: One junction end does not reproduce the germline sequence, and a read error may be involved. The chain employs TRBV4-1 and TRBJ2-7; D is perhaps TRBD2 (5 bases). Per germline, CDR1 MGHRA and CDR2 YSYEKL. This CDR3 has 14 amino acids. The CDR3 is CASSQESSDYEQYF. In DNA, the CDR3 is TGTGCCAGCAGCCAAGAAAGTAGCGACTACGAGCAGTACTTC.

Only a few counts were recorded for this clonotype. V gene TRBV11-2 combines with J gene TRBJ2-7, with TRBD1 as a possible D gene (6 bases). Trimming removed 5 bases at V and 0 bases at J, with 17 bases between. Looked up from germline, CDR1 is SGHAT and CDR2 is FQNNGV. The CDR3 consists of 16 residues. CDR3 protein: CASSRPSLDSSYEQYF. The CDR3, as DNA: TGTGCCAGCAGCCGGCCGAGTTTGGACAGCTCCTACGAGCAGTACTTC.

CDR3 loop: CATSRDGGGEATSTDTQYF. CDR3 bases: TGTGCCACCAGCAGAGACGGGGGAGGGGAGGCGACTAGCACAGATACGCAGTATTTT. V and J are TRBV15 and TRBJ2-3; TRBD2 matches at 7 bases. The CDR3 is 19 amino acids. Per germline, CDR1 LNHNV and CDR2 YYDKDF (reference sequence). The V and J ends lost 0 bases and 0 bases, in that order; junction bases with no gene match: 12. Supplemented by reference TRBV15 and TRBJ2-3, the full variable domain reads DAMVIQNPRYQVTQFGKPVTLSCSQTLNHNVMYWYQQKSSQAPKLLFHYYDKDFNNEADTPDNFQSRRPNTSFCFLDIRSPGLGDTAMYLCATSRDGGGEATSTDTQYFGPGTRLTVL.

This clonotype was detected a few times. The junction departs from germline at one end; a sequencing error may be responsible. J is TRBJ2-3 and V is TRBV4-1; D unclear. Germline-derived CDR1 and CDR2 are MGHRA and YSYEKL. This CDR3 has 13 residues. CDR3 region: CASSQDGTDTQYF. The CDR3 nucleotides read TGTGCCAGCAGCCAAGATGGCACAGATACGCAGTATTTT.

This chain joins TRBV11-2 and TRBJ2-7; 7 bases match TRBD2. Germline CDR1 reads SGHAT; CDR2 reads FQNNGV. This CDR3 comprises 15 residues. With 4 bases clipped from V and 3 bases from J, the junction kept 9 bases outside the gene matches. This CDR3 reads CASSSRDYLFYEQYF. In DNA, the CDR3 is TGTGCCAGCAGCTCCCGGGACTACCTTTTCTACGAGCAGTACTTC.

This clonotype was seen repeatedly, ten times or more. The chain is built from TRBV7-2 and TRBJ2-3, with D uncertain. Per germline, CDR1 SGHTA and CDR2 FQGNSA. Between the trimmed V and J ends, which lost 1 base and 3 bases, there was a span of 11 bases. The CDR3 is 15 residues long. The DNA for the CDR3 is TGTGCCAGCAGCTTAGGGGTGAGGTATACAGATACGCAGTATTTT. It encodes CASSLGVRYTDTQYF. Supplemented by reference TRBV7-2 and TRBJ2-3, the full variable domain reads GAGVSQSPSNKVTEKGKDVELRCDPISGHTALYWYRQSLGQGLEFLIYFQGNSAPDKSGLPSDRFSAERTGGSVSTLTIQRTQQEDSAVYLCASSLGVRYTDTQYFGPGTRLTVL.

This clonotype was seen a handful of times. The CDR3 here is CASSQDPSVLNEQFF. In DNA form, the CDR3 reads TGTGCCAGCAGCCAAGATCCATCCGTATTGAATGAGCAGTTCTTC. The gene calls are TRBV4-2 and TRBJ2-1, with unresolved D. This CDR3 contains 15 residues. The V gene lost 0 bases and the J gene lost 7 bases, with 13 bases spanning the gap. Germline V lookup: CDR1 LGHNA, CDR2 YNFKEQ.

CDR3 protein: CASSWTARALLQPGNEQFF. Here the CDR3 DNA reads TGTGCCAGCAGCTGGACGGCAAGGGCGTTACTACAGCCGGGGAATGAGCAGTTCTTC. The chain couples TRBV7-6 to TRBJ2-1, with D possibly matching TRBD2 (5 bases). CDR1 and CDR2 from the germline V gene are SGHVS and FNYEAQ. The CDR3 spans 19 residues. Trimming removed 4 bases at V and 7 bases at J, with 29 bases between.

The rearrangement uses TRBV6-1 and TRBJ1-1; D is perhaps TRBD1 (5 bases). V dropped 4 bases and J dropped 0 bases, with 9 bases sitting between them. Germline V lookup: CDR1 MNHNS, CDR2 SASEGT. This CDR3 has 14 amino acids. The CDR3 sequence: CASSVTGMNTEAFF. The DNA for the CDR3 is TGTGCCAGCAGTGTAACAGGAATGAACACTGAAGCTTTCTTT.

The V gene is TRBV6-8, the J gene TRBJ1-2, with a tentative D call TRBD1 (5 bases). Germline CDR1 MNHGY, CDR2 SAAAGT. Trimming removed 4 bases from V and 8 bases from J, with 23 bases in between. CDR3 length equals 16 residues. The CDR3 bases are TGTGCCAGCAGTTCGCCGACCCGGGACTCGGGGAAAGGCTACACCTTC. Encoded protein: CASSSPTRDSGKGYTF.

Points on this clonotype: At one boundary the junction diverges from the germline segment, which might be a read error. This rearrangement joins TRBV6-2 or TRBV6-3 to TRBJ1-2; no definite D call. The germline V gene has CDR1 MNHEY and CDR2 SVGEGT. CDR3 length: 14 amino acids. CDR3: CASSYSGKLYGYTF. Written as DNA, the CDR3 is TGTGCCAGCAGCTACTCCGGGAAGCTCTATGGCTACACCTTC.

The chain recombines TRBV12-3 or TRBV12-4 with TRBJ2-1; 8 bases agree with TRBD2. V trimming: 7 bases; J trimming: 8 bases; junction bases outside the gene matches: 16. CDR3 length: 16 amino acids. DNA of the CDR3: TGTGCCAGCACCCCTGGGTCGGGAGGGCCTTTTGATGAGCAGTTCTTC. It is translated as CASTPGSGGPFDEQFF.

The chain links TRBV6-8 to TRBJ2-3, with 10 bases aligning to TRBD2. Trimming at V came to 4 bases and at J to 3 bases, leaving 7 bases not matched to a gene. The germline CDR1 and CDR2 sequences are MNHGY and SAAAGT. The CDR3 runs 16 residues. DNA for the CDR3: TGTGCCAGCAGTTCAGTAGCGGGGGGAGTGACAGATACGCAGTATTTT. Encoded protein: CASSSVAGGVTDTQYF.

The V call is TRBV20-1, the J call TRBJ2-7; tentatively, D is TRBD1 (6 bases). The germline CDR1 and CDR2 sequences are DFQATT and SNEGSKA (reference sequence). This CDR3 spans 14 amino acids. V dropped 1 base and J dropped 3 bases, with 13 bases sitting between them. In nucleotides, the CDR3 is TGCAGTGCTAGAGGCCAGGGACAAGGCTACGAGCAGTACTTC. Protein sequence: CSARGQGQGYEQYF.

J is TRBJ2-7 and V is TRBV6-1; TRBD1 aligns across 7 bases. J lost 2 bases, V lost 0 bases, and 13 bases had no gene match. This CDR3 spans 18 amino acids. CDR1 MNHNS and CDR2 SASEGT come from the germline V gene. The CDR3 nucleotides are TGTGCCAGCAGTGAAGCGGTGGGGCCGACAGGGAACACCTACGAGCAGTACTTC. Protein: CASSEAVGPTGNTYEQYF.